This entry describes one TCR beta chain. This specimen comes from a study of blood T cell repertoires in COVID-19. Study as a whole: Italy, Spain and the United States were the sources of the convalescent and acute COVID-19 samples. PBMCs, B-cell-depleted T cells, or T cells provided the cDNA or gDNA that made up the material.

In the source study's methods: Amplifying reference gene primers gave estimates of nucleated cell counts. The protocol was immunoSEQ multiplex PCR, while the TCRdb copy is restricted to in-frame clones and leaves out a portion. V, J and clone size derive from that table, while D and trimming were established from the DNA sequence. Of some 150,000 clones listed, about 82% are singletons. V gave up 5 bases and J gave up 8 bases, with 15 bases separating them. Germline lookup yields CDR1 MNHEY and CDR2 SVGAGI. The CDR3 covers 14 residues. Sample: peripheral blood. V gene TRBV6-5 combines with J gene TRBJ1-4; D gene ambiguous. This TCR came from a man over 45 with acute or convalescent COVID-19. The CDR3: CASSTSPGNEKLFF. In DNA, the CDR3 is TGTGCCAGCAGTACCAGTCCGGGGAACGAAAAACTGTTTTTT.